This is a list of T cell receptor beta chains from one sample in a study of CD4 and CD8 cells across lung adenocarcinoma regions. MiXCR was run by TCRdb on the PCR reads, yielding one entry per CDR3 protein. This sample has around 25,000 distinct CDR3 sequences, with about half found just once. Sequencing was carried out using CD8+ T cells from the center of a lung tumor. The receptors originated from a male donor with lung adenocarcinoma. The CD4 and CD8 labels of this study may be unreliable. Each CDR3 is given with its conserved first and last residue. The D gene is left open where the match is weak. Size is omitted from some rows. Given values are once, few, many or a class for expanded clones.

j_call | v_call | d_call | clone_size | cdr3_aa | cdr3_nt
TRBJ2-3 | TRBV20-1 | - | - | CSATSSRSTDTQYF | TGCAGTGCTACTAGCTCTCGAAGCACAGATACGCAGTATTTT
TRBJ2-4 | TRBV7-2 | TRBD2 | - | CASSLGASGNIQYF | TGTGCCAGCAGCTTAGGGGCTAGCGGGAACATTCAGTACTTC
TRBJ2-1 | TRBV12-3/TRBV12-4 | - | many | CASSLAGVVVEQFF | TGTGCCAGCAGTTTAGCGGGAGTGGTCGTTGAGCAGTTCTTC
TRBJ2-7 | TRBV27 | TRBD2 | many | CASSLLAGDEQYF | TGTGCCAGCAGTTTACTAGCGGGAGACGAGCAGTACTTC
TRBJ2-1 | TRBV12-3/TRBV12-4 | TRBD2 | many | CASSPRGLAGNNEQFF | TGTGCCAGCAGTCCGAGGGGACTAGCGGGGAACAATGAGCAGTTCTTC
TRBJ2-5 | TRBV6-1 | TRBD2 | - | CASSELAGVETQYF | TGTGCCAGCAGTGAACTAGCGGGAGTAGAGACCCAGTACTTC
TRBJ2-4 | TRBV10-1 | - | - | CGGTGPLAKSMQYF | TGCGGCGGCACGGGGCCACTAGCCAAAAGCATGCAGTACTTC
TRBJ2-2 | TRBV6-1 | - | - | CASSGRPDGTGTQFF | TGTGCCAGCAGCGGACGGCCTGATGGGACCGGTACGCAGTTTTTT
TRBJ2-4 | TRBV6-5 | - | - | CGRSSGRGAKNTQYF | TGTGGCCGCAGTTCGGGGCGGGGAGCCAAAAATACGCAGTATTTC
TRBJ2-3 | TRBV12-3/TRBV12-4 | - | - | CASSLPRVGTDTQYF | TGTGCCAGCAGTTTGCCCCGGGTTGGCACAGATACGCAGTATTTT
TRBJ1-1 | TRBV10-2 | TRBD1 | few | CASMGQENTEAFF | TGCGCCAGCATGGGACAGGAGAACACTGAAGCTTTCTTT
TRBJ2-5 | TRBV7-2 | - | many | CASSLISSTETQYF | TGTGCCAGCAGCTTAATCAGCAGCACGGAGACCCAGTACTTC
TRBJ2-3 | TRBV6-5 | - | - | CASSSGTGDKDTQYF | TGTGCCAGCAGTTCGGGGACGGGGGACAAAGACACTCAGTATTTT
TRBJ1-6 | TRBV6-1 | TRBD1 | - | CASSLTGGDSPLHF | TGTGCCAGCAGTCTGACAGGGGGTGATTCACCCCTCCACTTT
TRBJ2-5 | TRBV6-1 | - | - | CASSEGSGGGETQYF | TGTGCCAGCAGTGAAGGGTCAGGGGGGGGAGAGACCCAGTATTTC
TRBJ2-1 | TRBV20-1 | TRBD2 | - | CSASSAAGANERDGQFF | TGCAGTGCTAGCTCCGCAGCGGGAGCCAACGAAAGGGATGGGCAGTTCTTC
TRBJ2-7 | TRBV10-1 | TRBD2 | - | CGGGSGGREEDTQYF | TGCGGCGGGGGGAGCGGGGGGCGGGAGGAAGATACGCAGTACTTC
TRBJ2-4 | TRBV27 | TRBD1 | - | CARPGRGRGAKDIQYF | TGTGCCAGACCGGGCAGGGGGCGAGGGGCCAAAGACATCCAGTACTTC
TRBJ2-7 | TRBV6-1 | - | - | CASRQHRVGTNTQYF | TGTGCCAGCAGACAGCACAGGGTGGGGACCAATACGCAGTACTTC
TRBJ2-5 | TRBV12-3/TRBV12-4 | - | few | CASSSYRGETQYF | TGTGCCAGCAGTTCTTATAGGGGGGAGACCCAGTACTTC
TRBJ2-4 | TRBV4-2 | - | - | CASSQDWGYENIQYF | TGTGCCAGCAGCCAAGATTGGGGTTACGAAAACATTCAGTACTTC
TRBJ2-3 | TRBV7-7 | TRBD1 | many | CASSLAGGRTDTQYF | TGTGCTAGCAGCTTAGCAGGGGGAAGGACAGATACGCAGTATTTT
TRBJ2-5 | TRBV6-5 | - | - | CASSYSWNSETQYF | TGTGCCAGCAGTTACTCGTGGAACTCAGAGACCCAGTACTTC
TRBJ2-1 | TRBV12-3/TRBV12-4 | TRBD2 | many | CASSLGRTSGRSFF | TGTGCCAGCAGTTTAGGACGGACTAGCGGGAGGTCTTTCTTC
TRBJ2-1 | TRBV6-5 | TRBD2 | - | CASSYFSGRNEQFF | TGTGCCAGCAGTTACTTTAGCGGGAGGAATGAGCAGTTCTTC
TRBJ2-2 | TRBV6-1 | - | many | CASDGRAGGELFF | TGTGCCAGCGACGGGAGAGCGGGCGGGGAGCTGTTTTTT
TRBJ2-6 | TRBV27 | TRBD1 | - | CASSPPPGQSSGAYVQTF | TGTGCCAGCAGTCCCCCCCCGGGACAGAGCTCTGGGGCCTACGTCCAGACCTTC
TRBJ2-3 | TRBV6-1 | TRBD1 | - | CASSEGQGRTDTQYF | TGTGCCAGCAGTGAGGGACAGGGGCGCACAGATACGCAGTATTTT
TRBJ2-1 | TRBV4-1 | - | once | CASSRIDGGHNEQFF | TGCGCCAGCAGCCGCATTGATGGAGGACACAATGAGCAGTTCTTC
TRBJ1-2 | TRBV6-1 | - | many | CASNKFNYGYTF | TGTGCCAGCAACAAGTTTAACTATGGCTACACCTTC
TRBJ2-3 | TRBV4-2 | - | - | CASSQGNGLILGDTQYF | TGTGCCAGCAGCCAAGGGAACGGGCTCATCCTCGGAGATACGCAGTATTTT
TRBJ2-3 | TRBV6-1 | TRBD2 | - | CASSPGLARSEAQYF | TGTGCCAGCAGTCCTGGACTAGCAAGGTCAGAAGCGCAGTATTTT
TRBJ2-3 | TRBV6-1 | - | - | CASREGALDTQYF | TGTGCCAGCAGAGAAGGGGCTTTGGATACGCAGTATTTT
TRBJ1-1 | TRBV7-2 | TRBD1 | many | CASSLGTGGFDTEAFF | TGTGCCAGCAGCTTGGGGACAGGGGGCTTTGACACTGAAGCTTTCTTT
TRBJ2-5 | TRBV10-1 | - | - | CASCEGSRGSGTETQYF | TGCGCCAGCTGTGAAGGATCTAGGGGGAGTGGCACAGAGACCCAGTACTTC
TRBJ2-5 | TRBV7-2 | - | - | CASSVLQETQYF | TGTGCCAGCAGCGTTTTACAAGAGACCCAGTACTTC
TRBJ2-1 | TRBV5-6 | - | few | CASSPRGYNEQFF | TGTGCCAGCAGCCCAAGAGGCTACAATGAGCAGTTCTTC
TRBJ2-3 | TRBV27 | - | - | CASSYEVNTGAQYF | TGTGCCAGCAGTTACGAGGTGAACACCGGGGCGCAGTATTTT
TRBJ2-5 | TRBV25-1 | - | few | CASRSPGAQYF | TGTGCCAGCAGAAGCCCCGGGGCCCAGTACTTC
TRBJ1-1 | TRBV6-5 | - | - | CASSSQGTLNTEAFF | TGTGCCAGCAGTTCCCAGGGGACACTGAACACTGAAGCTTTCTTT
TRBJ2-2 | TRBV6-6 | - | many | CASRLQSGIPGELFF | TGTGCCAGCAGACTCCAGTCCGGAATTCCCGGGGAGCTGTTTTTT
TRBJ2-7 | TRBV12-3/TRBV12-4 | - | - | CASVGLGGRDPDTQYF | TGTGCCAGCGTGGGGCTCGGGGGCCGTGACCCAGATACGCAGTACTTC
TRBJ2-1 | TRBV6-5 | - | many | CASSRSQSSYNEQFF | TGTGCCAGCAGCCGCTCTCAAAGCTCCTACAATGAGCAGTTCTTC
TRBJ2-3 | TRBV6-1 | TRBD2 | few | CASTSAGLAGITSTDTQYF | TGTGCCAGCACCTCCGCGGGACTAGCGGGGATAACTAGCACAGATACGCAGTATTTT
TRBJ2-3 | TRBV27 | TRBD2 | many | CASRLNGGLAADTQYF | TGTGCCAGCAGACTAAACGGAGGACTAGCCGCAGATACGCAGTATTTT
TRBJ2-5 | TRBV6-1 | TRBD2 | medium-sized | CASGQAGAETQYF | TGTGCCAGCGGACAAGCGGGAGCTGAGACCCAGTACTTC
TRBJ2-1 | TRBV11-1 | TRBD1 | few | CASSLARQGASNEQFF | TGTGCCAGCAGCTTAGCTCGGCAGGGGGCCAGCAATGAGCAGTTCTTC
TRBJ1-6 | TRBV6-1 | TRBD1 | - | CASSGTGATYEQHF | TGTGCCAGCAGTGGGACAGGGGCGACCTACGAGCAGCACTTT
TRBJ2-1 | TRBV5-4 | TRBD2 | - | CASSLHGRWFF | TGTGCCAGCAGCCTACACGGGAGGTGGTTCTTC
TRBJ2-1 | TRBV20-1 | - | many | CSALSGGTGSYNEQFF | TGCAGTGCTCTATCAGGGGGGACCGGATCCTACAATGAGCAGTTCTTC
TRBJ2-4 | TRBV6-4 | TRBD2 | - | CASSDSGAGATNMQYF | TGTGCGAGCAGTGACTCGGGAGCGGGAGCCACAAATATGCAGTACTTC
TRBJ2-5 | TRBV6-1 | TRBD2 | - | CASSDGLAGVNQETQYF | TGTGCCAGCAGTGACGGGCTGGCGGGGGTAAACCAAGAGACCCAGTACTTC
TRBJ2-1 | TRBV6-1 | - | medium-sized | CASSRTGSSYNEQFF | TGTGCCAGCAGTAGGACTGGTAGCTCCTACAATGAGCAGTTCTTC
TRBJ2-1 | TRBV20-1 | TRBD2 | - | CSARNSGRRINEQFF | TGCAGTGCTAGAAATAGCGGGAGGAGAATAAATGAGCAGTTCTTC
TRBJ1-2 | TRBV7-2 | - | few | CASGNYGYTF | TGTGCCAGCGGGAACTATGGCTACACCTTC
TRBJ2-1 | TRBV6-1 | TRBD2 | - | CASSQIAGANNEQFF | TGTGCCAGCAGTCAGATAGCGGGAGCAAACAATGAGCAGTTCTTC
TRBJ2-3 | TRBV6-1 | - | many | CASIPAAPGDTQYF | TGTGCCAGCATCCCCGCCGCCCCTGGAGATACGCAGTATTTT
TRBJ2-4 | TRBV6-1 | TRBD1 | - | CASIDAASQGAVKDTQYF | TGTGCCAGCATTGACGCCGCTTCGCAGGGGGCGGTCAAAGATACGCAGTACTTC